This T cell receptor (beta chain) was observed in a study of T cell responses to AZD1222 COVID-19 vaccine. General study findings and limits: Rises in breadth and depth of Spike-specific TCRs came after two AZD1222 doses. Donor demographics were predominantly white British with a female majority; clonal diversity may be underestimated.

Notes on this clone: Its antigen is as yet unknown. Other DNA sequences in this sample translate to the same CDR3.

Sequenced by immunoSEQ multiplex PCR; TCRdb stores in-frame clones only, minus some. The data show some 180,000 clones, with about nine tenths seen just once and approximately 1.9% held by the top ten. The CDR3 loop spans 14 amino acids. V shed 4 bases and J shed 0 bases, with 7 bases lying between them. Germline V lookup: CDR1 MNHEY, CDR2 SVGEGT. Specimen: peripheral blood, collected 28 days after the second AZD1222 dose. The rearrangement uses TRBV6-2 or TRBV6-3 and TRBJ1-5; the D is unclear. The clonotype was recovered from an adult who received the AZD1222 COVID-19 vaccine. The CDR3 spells CASSSRSSNQPQHF. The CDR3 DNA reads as TGTGCCAGCAGTTCCAGGAGTAGCAATCAGCCCCAGCATTTT.